This T cell receptor (beta chain) derives from a study of beta chain features in type 1 diabetes. Study outcomes and limitations: In all four CD4+ subsets, TCRB CDR3 length was significantly, moderately reduced in type 1 diabetes.

What was sequenced were expressed TCRB transcripts, since all of the isolated RNA had been reverse transcribed. Clones were sequenced by immunoSEQ multiplex PCR, and TCRdb holds only the in-frame ones, with some missing. In the table there are around 400,000 clones, over 13% of which are singletons. Each of the CD4+ naive, central memory, regulatory and stem cell-like memory populations was sorted via CD45RO/CCR7/CD25/CD127/CD95/CD27. V was shortened by 8 bases and J by 0 bases, with 17 bases between the two germline ends. This CDR3 comprises 16 residues. CDR1 MDHEN and CDR2 SYDVKM come from the germline V gene. Turning to this clone: The antigen remains unidentified.

Sequenced: naive CD4+ T cells from blood. This TCR came from a young woman in good health. The chain is built from TRBV28 and TRBJ2-1; no reliable D call. CDR3: CASRVESSSSYNEQFF. The CDR3 bases are TGTGCCAGCCGAGTTGAATCGTCGAGCTCCTACAATGAGCAGTTCTTC.